This TCR beta chain emerged from a study of T cells in Graves' hyperthyroidism and ophthalmopathy. This clonotype occurred many times. What was amplified from RNA transcripts were TCR beta CDR3 regions. HTBI primers drove first-round RT-PCR of the TCR CDR3. TCRdb analysed the multiplex PCR reads with MiXCR anew, one entry per CDR3 protein. The sample yields under 550,000 distinct CDR3 sequences, 15% to 20% seen once. Sequences were obtained from blood. This clonotype originated in a man aged 40-55 years with Graves' ophthalmopathy.

The CDR3 protein is CASSHSAGREAFF. The CDR3 region has the DNA TGTGCCAGCAGCCATAGTGCGGGCCGGGAAGCTTTCTTT. V gene TRBV3-1 combines with J gene TRBJ1-1, with unresolved D. The CDR3 has 13 residues. From germline, CDR1 is LGHDT and CDR2 YNNKEL (reference sequence). The ends were cut back, 3 bases at V and 8 bases at J, with 13 bases in the middle.